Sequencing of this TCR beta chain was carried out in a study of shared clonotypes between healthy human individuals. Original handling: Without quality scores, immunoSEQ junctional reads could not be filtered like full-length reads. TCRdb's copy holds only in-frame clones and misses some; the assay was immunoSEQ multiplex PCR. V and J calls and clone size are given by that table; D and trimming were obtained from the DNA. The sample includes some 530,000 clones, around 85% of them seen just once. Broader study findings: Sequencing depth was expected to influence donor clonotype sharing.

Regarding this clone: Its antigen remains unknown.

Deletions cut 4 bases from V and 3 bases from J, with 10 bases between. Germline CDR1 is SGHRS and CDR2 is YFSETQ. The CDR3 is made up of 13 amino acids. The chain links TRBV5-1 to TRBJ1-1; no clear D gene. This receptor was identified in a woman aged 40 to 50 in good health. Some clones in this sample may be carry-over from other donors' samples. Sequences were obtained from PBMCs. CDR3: CASSPKLDTEAFF. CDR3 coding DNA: TGCGCCAGCAGCCCCAAACTGGACACTGAAGCTTTCTTT.